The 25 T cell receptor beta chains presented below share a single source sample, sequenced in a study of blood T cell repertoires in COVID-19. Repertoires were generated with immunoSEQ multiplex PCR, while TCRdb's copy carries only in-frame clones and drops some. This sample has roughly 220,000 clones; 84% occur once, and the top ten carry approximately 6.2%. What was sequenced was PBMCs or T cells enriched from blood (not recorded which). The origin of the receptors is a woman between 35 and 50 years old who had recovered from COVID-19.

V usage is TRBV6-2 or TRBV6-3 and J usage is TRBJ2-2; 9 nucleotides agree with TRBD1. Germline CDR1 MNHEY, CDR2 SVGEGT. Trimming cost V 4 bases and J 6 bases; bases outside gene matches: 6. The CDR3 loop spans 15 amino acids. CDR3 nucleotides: TGTGCCAGCAGTTGGGACAGGGAAGTGGCCGGGGAGCTGTTTTTT. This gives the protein CASSWDREVAGELFF.

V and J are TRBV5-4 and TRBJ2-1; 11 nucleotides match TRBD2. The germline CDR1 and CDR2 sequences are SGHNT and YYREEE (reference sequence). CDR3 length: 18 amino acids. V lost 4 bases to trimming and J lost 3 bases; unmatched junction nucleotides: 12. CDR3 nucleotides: TGTGCCAGCAGCAGAGGGACTAGCGGTAGTGGGATCTACAATGAGCAGTTCTTC. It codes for CASSRGTSGSGIYNEQFF.

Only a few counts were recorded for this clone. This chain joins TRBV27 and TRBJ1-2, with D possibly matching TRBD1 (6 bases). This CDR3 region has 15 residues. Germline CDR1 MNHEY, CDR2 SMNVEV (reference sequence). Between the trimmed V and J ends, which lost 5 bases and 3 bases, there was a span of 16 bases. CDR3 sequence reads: CASSRVGNRDYGYTF. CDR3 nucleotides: TGTGCCAGCAGTCGGGTGGGGAACAGGGACTATGGCTACACCTTC.

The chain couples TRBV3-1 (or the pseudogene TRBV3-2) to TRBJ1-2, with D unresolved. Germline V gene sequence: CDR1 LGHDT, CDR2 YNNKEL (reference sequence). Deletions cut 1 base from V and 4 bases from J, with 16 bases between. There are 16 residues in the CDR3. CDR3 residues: CASSQVSPRHFYGYTF. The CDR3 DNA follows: TGTGCCAGCAGCCAAGTAAGTCCTCGACACTTCTATGGCTACACCTTC.

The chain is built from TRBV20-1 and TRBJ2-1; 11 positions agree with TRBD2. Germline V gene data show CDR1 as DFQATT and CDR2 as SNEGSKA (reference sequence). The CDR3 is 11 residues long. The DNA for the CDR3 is TGCAGACTAGCGGGAGACAATGAGCAGTTCTTC. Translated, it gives CRLAGDNEQFF.

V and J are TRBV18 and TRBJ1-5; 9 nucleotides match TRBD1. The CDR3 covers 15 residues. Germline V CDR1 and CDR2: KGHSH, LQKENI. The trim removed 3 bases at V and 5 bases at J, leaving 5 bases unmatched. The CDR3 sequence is CASSPQGTGYQPQHF. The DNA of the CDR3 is TGTGCCAGCTCACCGCAAGGGACAGGGTATCAGCCCCAGCATTTT.

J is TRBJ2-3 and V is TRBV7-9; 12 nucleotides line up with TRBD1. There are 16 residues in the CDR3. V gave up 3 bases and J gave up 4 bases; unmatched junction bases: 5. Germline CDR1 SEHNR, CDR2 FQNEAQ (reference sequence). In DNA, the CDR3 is TGTGCCAGCAGCTTCGCCGGGACAGGGGGCTCAGATACGCAGTATTTT. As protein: CASSFAGTGGSDTQYF. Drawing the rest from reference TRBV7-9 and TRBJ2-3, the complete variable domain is DTGVSQNPRHKITKRGQNVTFRCDPISEHNRLYWYRQTLGQGPEFLTYFQNEAQLEKSRLLSDRFSAERPKGSFSTLEIQRTEQGDSAMYLCASSFAGTGGSDTQYFGPGTRLTVL.

CDR3: CASSPHRDRGKTEAFF. CDR3 in DNA: TGTGCCAGTAGTCCCCACCGGGACAGGGGAAAGACTGAAGCTTTCTTT. This chain connects TRBV19 to TRBJ1-1; TRBD1 aligns across 10 bases. J was trimmed by 5 bases and V by 5 bases; bases with no gene match: 11. Germline V gene data show CDR1 as LNHDA and CDR2 as SQIVND (reference sequence). CDR3 length: 16 residues.

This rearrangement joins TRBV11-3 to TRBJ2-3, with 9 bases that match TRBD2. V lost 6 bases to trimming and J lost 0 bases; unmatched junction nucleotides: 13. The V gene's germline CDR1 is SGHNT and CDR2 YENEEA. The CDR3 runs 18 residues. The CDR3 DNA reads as TGTGCCAGCAGTTTCTCCTTCACTAGCGGGCCTAGCACAGATACGCAGTATTTT. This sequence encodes CASSFSFTSGPSTDTQYF. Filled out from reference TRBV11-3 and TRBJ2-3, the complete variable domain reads EAGVVQSPRYKIIEKKQPVAFWCNPISGHNTLYWYLQNLGQGPELLIRYENEEAVDDSQLPKDRFSAERLKGVDSTLKIQPAELGDSAVYLCASSFSFTSGPSTDTQYFGPGTRLTVL.

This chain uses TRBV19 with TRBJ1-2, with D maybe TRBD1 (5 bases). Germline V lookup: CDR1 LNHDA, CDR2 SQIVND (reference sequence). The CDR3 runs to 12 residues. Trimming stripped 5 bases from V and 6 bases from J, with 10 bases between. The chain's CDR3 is CASSLDKNGYTF. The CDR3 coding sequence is TGTGCCAGTAGTTTGGACAAGAATGGCTACACCTTC.

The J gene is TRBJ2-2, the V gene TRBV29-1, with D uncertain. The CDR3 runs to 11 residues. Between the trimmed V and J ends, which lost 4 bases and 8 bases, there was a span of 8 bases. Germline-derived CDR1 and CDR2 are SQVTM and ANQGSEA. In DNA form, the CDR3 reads TGCAGCGTTGCCGATCGGGGGGAGCTGTTTTTT. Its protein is CSVADRGELFF.

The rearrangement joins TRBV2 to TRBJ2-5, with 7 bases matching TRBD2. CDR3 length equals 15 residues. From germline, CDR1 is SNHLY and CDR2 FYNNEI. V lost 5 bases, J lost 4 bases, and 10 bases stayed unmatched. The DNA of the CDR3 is TGTGCCAGCAGTTTTGGGCGGGAGCGTAGAGAGACCCAGTACTTC. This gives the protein CASSFGRERRETQYF.

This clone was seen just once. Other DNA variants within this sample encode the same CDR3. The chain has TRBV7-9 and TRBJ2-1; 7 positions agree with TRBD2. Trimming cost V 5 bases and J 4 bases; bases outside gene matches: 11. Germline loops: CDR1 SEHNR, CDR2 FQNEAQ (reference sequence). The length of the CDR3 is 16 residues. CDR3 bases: TGTGCCAGCAGCCCCCGTGGCGGGAGCGCTTACAATGAGCAGTTCTTC. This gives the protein CASSPRGGSAYNEQFF.

CDR3 loop: CASSYQGGETQYF. DNA of the CDR3: TGTGCCAGCAGTTATCAGGGGGGAGAGACCCAGTACTTC. This sequence joins TRBV12-3 or TRBV12-4 and TRBJ2-5; weak D call: TRBD1 (7 bases). This CDR3 region has 13 residues. Trimming removed 4 bases at V and 4 bases at J, with 10 bases between.

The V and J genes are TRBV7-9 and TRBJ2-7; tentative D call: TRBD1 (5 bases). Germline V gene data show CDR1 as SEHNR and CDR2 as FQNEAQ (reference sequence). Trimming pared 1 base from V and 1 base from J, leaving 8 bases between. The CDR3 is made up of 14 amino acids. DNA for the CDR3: TGTGCCAGCAGCTTAGGAGCAGGGTCCTACGAGCAGTACGTC. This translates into CASSLGAGSYEQYV.

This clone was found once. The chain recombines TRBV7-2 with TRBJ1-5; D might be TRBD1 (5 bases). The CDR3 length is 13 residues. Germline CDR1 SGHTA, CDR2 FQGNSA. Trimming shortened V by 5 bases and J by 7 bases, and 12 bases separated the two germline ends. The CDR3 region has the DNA TGTGCCAGCAGCCTGGAACAGGCCCAGCCCCAGCATTTT. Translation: CASSLEQAQPQHF.

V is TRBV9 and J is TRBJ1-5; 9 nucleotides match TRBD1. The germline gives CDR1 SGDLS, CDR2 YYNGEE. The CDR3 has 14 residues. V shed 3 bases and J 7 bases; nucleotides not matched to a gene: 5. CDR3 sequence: CASSAGQGSQPQHF. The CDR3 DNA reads TGTGCCAGCAGCGCCGGACAGGGGAGCCAGCCCCAGCATTTT.

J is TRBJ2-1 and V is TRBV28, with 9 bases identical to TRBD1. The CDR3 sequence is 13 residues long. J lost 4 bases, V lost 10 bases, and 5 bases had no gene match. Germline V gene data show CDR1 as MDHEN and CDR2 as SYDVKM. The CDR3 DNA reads TGTGCCACCAGGGACAGGGCGTACAATGAGCAGTTCTTC. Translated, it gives CATRDRAYNEQFF. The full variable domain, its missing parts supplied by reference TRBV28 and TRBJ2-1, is DVKVTQSSRYLVKRTGEKVFLECVQDMDHENMFWYRQDPGLGLRLIYFSYDVKMKEKGDIPEGYSVSREKKERFSLILESASTNQTSMYLCATRDRAYNEQFFGPGTRLTVL.

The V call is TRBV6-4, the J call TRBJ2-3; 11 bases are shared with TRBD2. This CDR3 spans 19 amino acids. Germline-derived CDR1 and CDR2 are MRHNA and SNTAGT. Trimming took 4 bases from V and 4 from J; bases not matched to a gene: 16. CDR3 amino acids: CASSAGTSGTIGGADTQYF. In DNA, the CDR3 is TGTGCCAGCAGTGCCGGGACTAGCGGCACCATTGGAGGCGCAGATACGCAGTATTTT.

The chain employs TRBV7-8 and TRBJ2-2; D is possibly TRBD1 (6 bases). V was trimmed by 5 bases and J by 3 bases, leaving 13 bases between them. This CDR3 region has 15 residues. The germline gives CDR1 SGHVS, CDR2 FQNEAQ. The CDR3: CASSPPRGYTGELFF. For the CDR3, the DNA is TGTGCCAGCAGCCCACCCAGGGGATACACCGGGGAGCTGTTTTTT.

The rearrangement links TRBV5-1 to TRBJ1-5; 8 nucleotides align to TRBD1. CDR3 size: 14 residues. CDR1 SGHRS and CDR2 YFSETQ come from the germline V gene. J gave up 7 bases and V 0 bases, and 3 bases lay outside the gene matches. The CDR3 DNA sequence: TGCGCCAGCAGCTTGGGGACAGGGAGGCAGCCCCAGCATTTT. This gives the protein CASSLGTGRQPQHF. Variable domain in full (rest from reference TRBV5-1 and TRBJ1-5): KAGVTQTPRYLIKTRGQQVTLSCSPISGHRSVSWYQQTPGQGLQFLFEYFSETQRNKGNFPGRFSGRQFSNSRSEMNVSTLELGDSALYLCASSLGTGRQPQHFGDGTRLSIL.

The CDR3, as DNA: TGTGCCAGCAGCTTAGACAGGGTAGAAGAGACCCAGTACTTC. Its protein is CASSLDRVEETQYF. This chain joins TRBV7-2 and TRBJ2-5, with D tentatively TRBD1 (6 bases). The ends were cut back, 1 base at V and 3 bases at J, with 9 bases in the middle. The germline gives CDR1 SGHTA, CDR2 FQGNSA. The CDR3 consists of 14 residues.

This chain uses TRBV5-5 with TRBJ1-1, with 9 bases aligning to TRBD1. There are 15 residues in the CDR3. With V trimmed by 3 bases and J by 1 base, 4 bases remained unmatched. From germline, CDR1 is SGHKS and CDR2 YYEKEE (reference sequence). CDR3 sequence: CASSYSDRGNTEAFF. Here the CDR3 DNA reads TGTGCCAGCAGCTACTCGGACAGGGGGAACACTGAAGCTTTCTTT. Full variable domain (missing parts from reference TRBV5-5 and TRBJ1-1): DAGVTQSPTHLIKTRGQQVTLRCSPISGHKSVSWYQQVLGQGPQFIFQYYEKEERGRGNFPDRFSARQFPNYSSELNVNALLLGDSALYLCASSYSDRGNTEAFFGQGTRLTVV.

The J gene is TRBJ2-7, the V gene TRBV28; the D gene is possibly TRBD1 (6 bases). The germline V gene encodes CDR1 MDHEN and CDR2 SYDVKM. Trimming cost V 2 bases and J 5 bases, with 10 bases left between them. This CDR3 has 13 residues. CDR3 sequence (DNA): TGTGCCAGCAGTTTAACAGGGTACCACGAGCAGTACTTC. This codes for CASSLTGYHEQYF.

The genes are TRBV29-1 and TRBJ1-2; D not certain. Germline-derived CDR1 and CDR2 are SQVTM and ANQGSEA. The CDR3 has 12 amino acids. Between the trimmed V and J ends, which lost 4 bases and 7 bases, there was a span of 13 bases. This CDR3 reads CSVASGPIGYTF. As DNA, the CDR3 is TGCAGCGTTGCTAGCGGACCTATTGGCTACACCTTC.